The T cell receptor (beta chain) under discussion was sequenced for a study of regulatory T cells in long-lasting Graves disease. Time point denoted: newly diagnosed GD, antithyroid drugs for less than 3 months. Isolated PBMC RNA provided the starting material for the TCR library. With iRepertoire HTBI primers and Arm-PCR of CDR3 regions, TCR beta libraries were built. Source study methods: The samples included around 60 TRBV and about 13 TRBJ segments. TCRdb reprocessed the multiplex PCR reads with MiXCR, giving one entry per CDR3 protein. The V and J calls were determined by TCRdb, not by the authors. The sample includes about 400,000 distinct CDR3 sequences, around a sixth of them seen just once. This clonotype has a count of ten or more. The antigen remains unidentified. The length of the CDR3 is 14 residues. The germline gives CDR1 SNHLY, CDR2 FYNNEI. Trimming cost V 6 bases and J 7 bases, with 18 bases left between them.

Study-level results: Persistent disease exhibited a predilection for TRBV28, TRBJ1-2 and TRBJ2-5.

The chain employs TRBV2 and TRBJ1-1, with D tentatively TRBD1 (6 bases). Source: peripheral blood mononuclear cells (PBMCs), taken at new diagnosis, from a patient treated with antithyroid drugs. This receptor was obtained from a female donor with Graves disease. CDR3: CASRTRGGLNEAFF. Here the CDR3 DNA reads TGTGCCAGCAGGACCCGCGGGGGGCTAAATGAAGCTTTCTTT.